This T cell receptor beta chain was retrieved from a study of regulatory T cells in long-lasting Graves disease listed by TCRdb under 2021. Study-level background: In the newly diagnosed Graves' disease group, patients had been taking antithyroid drugs for less than 3 months. Patients with persistent Graves' disease were compared with patients with newly diagnosed Graves' disease using TCR sequencing and RNA sequencing of peripheral blood. TCR sequencing covered 13 persistent and 20 newly diagnosed Graves' disease patients, some 33 samples in total. The study was conducted in China and was registered as a clinical trial.

The investigation overall reported the following: Only the TCR beta chain was sequenced and analyzed. As a limitation, the authors acknowledged that the small sample size may reduce accuracy. Compared with newly diagnosed patients, persistent Graves' disease patients had lower TCR Shannon entropy and fewer highly expanded clones, which suggests clonal expansion. Peripheral blood alone was examined, since thyroid tissue, which constituted the primary lesion, could not be accessed. Preferential use of TRBV28, TRBJ1-2 and TRBJ2-5 was observed in persistent disease, whereas TRBV20-1 and TRBJ2-1 were favored in newly diagnosed disease. More public clonotypes were shared among persistent patients (2,741) than among newly diagnosed patients (966).

Preparation of the library involved multiplex PCR. Sequenced using an Illumina HiSeq 4000. CDR3 regions were amplified by Arm-PCR with iRepertoire HTBI primers to construct TCR beta libraries. Before sequencing, the PCR products underwent gel purification. The original pipeline was this. Gene usage analysis of CDR3 amino acid clonotypes relied on the roughly 60 TRBV and 15 or so TRBJ segments identified across samples. COPE and FqMerger were used to merge filtered high-quality paired reads into contigs. Contigs were aligned with BLAST to IMGT TRBV, TRBD and TRBJ reference genes, and CDR3 was defined per IMGT. Highly expanded clones were defined as clonotypes with a frequency above 0.1%. Shannon entropy was used to measure repertoire diversity, and the Gini coefficient was used to measure V-J evenness. Clonotypes shared by more than one individual were considered public. TCRdb cleaned the public reads at Q25 with fastp, built clones with MiXCR and kept in-frame beta chains. Rows with one shared CDR3 protein collapse into an entry with the most common genes and DNA. In this record, the V and J calls reflect TCRdb's handling and not the investigators' own analysis. Within this sample are roughly 500,000 distinct CDR3 sequences, with 12% of them counted one time only. Almost 9% of the sample goes to the ten largest clones.

The sample's time point label, in plain terms: newly diagnosed GD, antithyroid drugs for less than 3 months. For both TCR sequencing and RNA sequencing, RNA was extracted from PBMCs using TRIzol. Graves' disease was diagnosed according to American Thyroid Association guidelines. Patients for the study were recruited at an endocrinology department in Xi'an, China. From each patient, approximately 9 milliliters of peripheral blood was collected into an EDTA anticoagulant tube. PBMCs were isolated by Ficoll Paque Plus density gradient separation without further T cell sorting. An Agilent 2100 Bioanalyzer and agarose gel were used to check RNA quality, and a NanoDrop 2000 was used to measure RNA concentration. CDR1 is given as KGHSH and CDR2 as LQKENI, both from the germline V gene. A distance of 14 bases separates the germline ends of V and J, which lose 5 bases and 1 base respectively. Inclusive of the bounding cysteine and phenylalanine, the CDR3 is 15 residues long. The kept DNA is CDR3 alone, 45 bases in frame from the first base.

This clonotype appeared many times. The antigen this receptor binds is unknown. No much larger clone is present one base from it, and per-base qualities are unavailable. These data are also associated with another study on T cells in Graves' hyperthyroidism and ophthalmopathy. The second source states: A patient counted as having stable Graves' hyperthyroidism if no progression to ophthalmopathy occurred over 18 months of follow-up. Hyperthyroidism patients were newly diagnosed, had a disease duration of under 2 months, and were aged 18 to 65 years. Patients with uncontrolled infections, other autoimmune diseases, pregnancy or lactation were excluded. Clinical symptoms, serum thyroxine and TRAb, thyroid ultrasound, and orbital computed tomography formed the basis for the diagnoses. The TCR CDR3 was subjected to a first round of RT-PCR using the HTBI primer set and the Qiagen OneStep RT-PCR kit. Most expanded thyroid clonotypes (frequency above 0.001) were also detected in blood, suggesting blood repertoires may reflect thyroid immune responses. In cross-validation, a model built on a 13 V-J signature told ophthalmopathy apart from stable hyperthyroidism with approximately 90% sensitivity and approximately 84% specificity, and in testing the same model reached 80%/75%. During validation, the model predicted progression to ophthalmopathy a median of roughly 7.1 months ahead of onset, with around 70% sensitivity and 72% to 80% specificity. To identify distinguishing TCR V-J signatures, a discovery cohort of 95 to 100 patients was used, comprising under 45 with Graves' ophthalmopathy and around 57 with stable Graves' hyperthyroidism. An independent validation cohort of around 19 hyperthyroidism patients and about 16 patients who later progressed to ophthalmopathy tested prospective prediction of ophthalmopathy. The 90 to 100 discovery patients were randomly split 7:3 into training and test sets. In addition, the study compared T-cell repertoires in thyroid tissue and in blood from about six Graves' hyperthyroidism patients. Following sampling, methimazole starting at 30 mg daily was given to hyperthyroidism patients, and high-dose intravenous methylprednisolone was given to ophthalmopathy patients. The libraries were constructed in a second round of multiplex PCR and then size-selected and purified. Sequencing of the libraries was done on an Illumina HiSeq2000 using paired-end 100 bp reads. Raw data were processed with SOAPnuke, discarding reads with adapters, uncalled bases, mean Phred below 15, or no exact constant-primer or identifier match. High-quality paired reads were merged with COPE v1.2.5, and unique nucleotide sequences were defined as clonotypes. MiTCR v1.1 was used to align the clonotypes against IMGT TRBV, TRBD and TRBJ reference segments. The analysis included only V-J combinations with a frequency above 0.0001, which together covered roughly 99% of the repertoires. A TCS score was defined as the ratio of F50 (clonal expansion) to E x V (chaos), with BLOSUM62-based TCRdist applied between CDR3 peptides within each V-J. Welch's t-statistics and random forest reduced roughly 500 V-J features to about 13, which were used in a naive Bayes classifier (R e1071). No statistical method was used to set the sample size in advance, and investigators knew the group allocation. The paper reports TCR Vbeta CDR3 sequencing of approximately 130 peripheral blood samples: under 45 ophthalmopathy, roughly 74 hyperthyroidism and around 17 progressor patients.

Recombination connected TRBV18 to TRBJ1-1, with TRBD1 perhaps the D gene, on 5 matching bases. The specimen was peripheral blood mononuclear cells (PBMCs), collected at new diagnosis, from a patient treated with antithyroid drugs. This receptor was identified in a woman under 40 with Graves disease. Donor details come from another sample of the same person, matched by shared clones. The CDR3 protein sequence reads: CASSSSGTENTEAFF. The bases read TGTGCCAGCTCATCATCGGGGACGGAGAACACTGAAGCTTTCTTT.